The 25 T cell receptor beta chains below all came from one sample that was sequenced in a study of blood T cell repertoires in COVID-19 (TCRdb year 2020). The library came from the immunoSEQ multiplex PCR assay. The table was pulled from immuneACCESS by TCRdb, which kept in-frame rearrangements only. Such tables lose some clones; where checked, under half of the loss comes from unresolved V genes, and the rest has no known cause. For this sample the table gives fewer than 400,000 clones, of which approximately 85% were detected only once. The ten largest clones add up to less than 2.5% of the sample. The source material was PBMCs or T cells enriched from blood (not recorded which). The receptors originated from a man younger than 45 who had recovered from COVID-19.

The chain joins TRBV7-2 to TRBJ2-2, with D maybe TRBD1 (6 bases). The CDR3 runs 14 residues. From germline, CDR1 is SGHTA and CDR2 FQGNSA. The V end lost 6 bases, the J end lost 4 bases, and 12 bases lay between the germline ends. As DNA, the CDR3 is TGTGCCAGCAGGCGAACAGGGAGCACCGGGGAGCTGTTTTTT. It is translated as CASRRTGSTGELFF.

V and J are TRBV11-2 and TRBJ2-7, with D perhaps TRBD1 (6 bases). V lost 0 bases, J lost 2 bases, and 14 bases lay in between. CDR1 is SGHAT and CDR2 is FQNNGV in the germline V gene. CDR3 length equals 16 residues. CDR3 in amino acids: CASSLDHRASTYEQYF. Written as DNA, the CDR3 is TGTGCCAGCAGCTTAGATCACAGGGCGTCGACCTACGAGCAGTACTTC.

The chain employs TRBV19 and TRBJ2-5; a weak D match, TRBD2 (5 bases). The germline V gene encodes CDR1 LNHDA and CDR2 SQIVND (reference sequence). V was pared by 2 bases and J by 7 bases, with 17 bases between. The CDR3 covers 15 residues. CDR3 sequence reads: CASSILAGIPGTQYF. The DNA for the CDR3 is TGTGCCAGTAGTATACTAGCCGGCATTCCCGGGACCCAGTACTTC. Drawing the rest from reference TRBV19 and TRBJ2-5, the complete variable domain is DGGITQSPKYLFRKEGQNVTLSCEQNLNHDAMYWYRQDPGQGLRLIYYSQIVNDFQKGDIAEGYSVSREKKESFPLTVTSAQKNPTAFYLCASSILAGIPGTQYFGPGTRLLVL.

CDR3 nucleotide sequence: TGCGCCAGCAGCCCGGGACAGGGGACGATTCGTGTAAACACTGAAGCTTTCTTT. Translating it yields CASSPGQGTIRVNTEAFF. The V call is TRBV5-1, the J call TRBJ1-1, with 10 bases matching TRBD1. Looked up from germline, CDR1 is SGHRS and CDR2 is YFSETQ. This CDR3 comprises 18 residues. The ends lost 4 bases at V and 2 bases at J; junction bases unmatched: 14.

This chain connects TRBV27 to TRBJ1-2; 8 positions agree with TRBD1. After removal of 4 bases from V and 8 bases from J, the junction contained 15 bases not matched to a gene. The CDR3 is 16 residues long. The V gene's germline CDR1 is MNHEY and CDR2 SMNVEV (reference sequence). The CDR3 DNA reads as TGTGCCAGCAGTTCCAGTACAGGGGGTCGGGGGGACGGCTACACCTTC. This sequence encodes CASSSSTGGRGDGYTF.

The CDR3 coding sequence is TGTGCCAGCTACAACCCAGGGGGACAAAACATTCAGTACTTC. Encoded protein: CASYNPGGQNIQYF. The rearrangement links TRBV6-5 to TRBJ2-4; 7 bases agree with TRBD1. This CDR3 has 14 residues. The ends lost 8 bases at V and 5 bases at J; junction bases unmatched: 9. Germline values: CDR1 MNHEY, CDR2 SVGAGI.

The rearrangement uses TRBV11-2 and TRBJ2-6; D is perhaps TRBD2 (6 bases). CDR1 and CDR2 (germline): SGHAT, FQNNGV. The CDR3 contains 15 residues. With 1 base removed from V and 10 bases from J, the gap between germline ends came to 14 bases. The CDR3: CASSLVGGIANVLTF. CDR3 in DNA: TGTGCCAGCAGCTTAGTTGGGGGGATTGCGAACGTCCTGACTTTC.

V gene TRBV6-1 combines with J gene TRBJ2-7, with D possibly being TRBD1 (5 bases). V lost 2 bases and J 6 bases, leaving 29 bases between the germline ends. Germline CDR1 reads MNHNS; CDR2 reads SASEGT. The CDR3 loop spans 19 amino acids. The CDR3 sequence: CASSEWRSAGFMFWTEQYF. CDR3 nucleotide sequence: TGTGCCAGCAGTGAATGGCGCTCGGCAGGGTTTATGTTTTGGACCGAGCAGTACTTC.

As for this clone: At the DNA level, this CDR3 is encoded by other sequences in the same sample as well. The chain has TRBV13 and TRBJ2-7, with D unclear. Trimming shortened V by 5 bases and J by 0 bases, and 14 bases separated the two germline ends. The CDR3 length is 15 residues. The V gene's germline CDR1 is PRHDT and CDR2 FYEKMQ (reference sequence). The CDR3 coding sequence is TGTGCCAGCAGCCCCCCCCCTGCAGGCTCCTACGAGCAGTACTTC. Its translation: CASSPPPAGSYEQYF.

As concerns this clone: This CDR3 is also generated by other DNA sequences in the sample. V usage is TRBV27 and J usage is TRBJ1-5; the D is unclear. The CDR3 is made up of 14 amino acids. Germline V gene data show CDR1 as MNHEY and CDR2 as SMNVEV (reference sequence). V lost 4 bases to trimming and J lost 3 bases, with 10 bases between them. The CDR3 here is CASSSGRVNQPQHF. The CDR3 DNA reads TGTGCCAGCAGTTCTGGGAGGGTCAATCAGCCCCAGCATTTT.

The rearrangement links TRBV24-1 to TRBJ2-5; 7 nucleotides match TRBD1. The V gene end was trimmed by 7 bases and the J gene end by 5 bases; junction bases not matched to a gene: 9. The germline CDR1 and CDR2 sequences are KGHDR and SFDVKD. The CDR3 runs to 14 residues. For the CDR3, the DNA is TGTGCCACCAGAAGAATACAGGGGTTGGAGACCCAGTACTTC. Translated, it gives CATRRIQGLETQYF.

The V call is TRBV5-1, the J call TRBJ2-4, with a weak D call TRBD2 (5 bases). The CDR3 is 14 amino acids. Germline CDR1 and CDR2: SGHRS and YFSETQ. V was pared by 2 bases and J by 1 base, with 7 bases between. The CDR3 sequence: CASSFSGAKNIQYF. For the CDR3, the DNA is TGCGCCAGCAGCTTTTCGGGGGCCAAAAACATTCAGTACTTC.

This rearrangement joins TRBV5-1 to TRBJ1-4; TRBD1 matches 10 bases. Losses at the gene ends were 3 bases for V and 7 bases for J; bases not matched to a gene: 9. The CDR3 runs 16 residues. Germline V CDR1 and CDR2: SGHRS, YFSETQ. The chain's CDR3 is CASSSAYRDRGEKLFF. DNA for the CDR3: TGCGCCAGCAGCTCGGCCTACAGGGACAGGGGTGAAAAACTGTTTTTT.

V is TRBV9 and J is TRBJ2-3; 8 bases agree with TRBD1. From germline, CDR1 is SGDLS and CDR2 YYNGEE. CDR3 length equals 14 residues. The V and J ends lost 2 bases and 7 bases, in that order; junction bases with no gene match: 6. The CDR3: CASSVGQGSNTQYF. The CDR3 region has the DNA TGTGCCAGCAGCGTTGGACAGGGATCAAATACGCAGTATTTT.

J is TRBJ2-2 and V is TRBV5-1, with 8 bases identical to TRBD2. Germline loops: CDR1 SGHRS, CDR2 YFSETQ. The J segment lost 4 bases and the V segment lost 7 bases, leaving 6 bases of the junction unmatched. The length of the CDR3 is 14 residues. The CDR3 DNA is TGCGCCAGCGTCGCGGGGGGCATCACCGGGGAGCTGTTTTTT. This encodes CASVAGGITGELFF.

The chain has TRBV30 and TRBJ1-3; 7 positions agree with TRBD1. The germline V gene encodes CDR1 GTSNPN and CDR2 SVGIG (reference sequence). The CDR3 totals 14 residues. V dropped 3 bases and J dropped 4; count of bases not matched to a gene: 6. The CDR3: CAWSGTGQGNTIYF. The DNA of the CDR3 is TGTGCCTGGAGCGGAACGGGACAGGGAAACACCATATATTTT.

The J gene is TRBJ2-1, the V gene TRBV5-1; D possibly corresponds to TRBD2 (7 bases). This CDR3 has 15 residues. Trimming took off 0 bases at V and 8 bases at J, with 15 bases between the two ends. Germline V CDR1 and CDR2: SGHRS, YFSETQ. In DNA, the CDR3 is TGCGCCAGCAGCTTGGCGGGGAGGGGGTGGGATGAGCAGTTCTTC. Residues: CASSLAGRGWDEQFF.

In this sample, this clone turned up once. The rearrangement uses TRBV6-2 or TRBV6-3 and TRBJ2-5, with 8 bases matching TRBD1. Per the germline V gene, CDR1 is MNHEY and CDR2 is SVGEGT. The CDR3 is made up of 14 amino acids. Trimming at V came to 0 bases and at J to 7 bases, leaving 4 bases not matched to a gene. The CDR3 DNA reads as TGTGCCAGCAGTTACTCGGCGACAGGGGCGACCCAGTACTTC. Its protein is CASSYSATGATQYF.

This chain uses TRBV30 with TRBJ2-7; perhaps TRBD2 as D (6 bases). The CDR3 has 15 residues. Germline V gene data show CDR1 as GTSNPN and CDR2 as SVGIG (reference sequence). The V end lost 4 bases, the J end lost 0 bases, and 16 bases lay between the germline ends. CDR3 amino acids: CAWNRLARGSYEQYF. CDR3 nucleotides: TGTGCCTGGAACCGATTAGCGCGGGGCTCCTACGAGCAGTACTTC. The entire variable domain, with the rest obtained from reference TRBV30 and TRBJ2-7, is as follows: SQTIHQWPATLVQPVGSPLSLECTVEGTSNPNLYWYRQAAGRGLQLLFYSVGIGQISSEVPQNLSASRPQDRQFILSSKKLLLSDSGFYLCAWNRLARGSYEQYFGPGTRLTVT.

The chain joins TRBV4-2 to TRBJ2-7, with TRBD1 as a possible D gene (5 bases). Trimming left V 4 bases short and J 2 bases short, with 18 bases between. Germline V gene data show CDR1 as LGHNA and CDR2 as YNFKEQ. This CDR3 is 16 amino acids long. CDR3 coding DNA: TGTGCCAGCAGCCCTTCTCTGACAGCAGAAACCTACGAGCAGTACTTC. As protein: CASSPSLTAETYEQYF.

The chain joins TRBV11-2 to TRBJ2-7; no definite D call. Between the trimmed V and J ends, which lost 0 bases and 4 bases, there was a span of 16 bases. This CDR3 has 16 amino acids. Germline CDR1 reads SGHAT; CDR2 reads FQNNGV. CDR3 DNA sequence: TGTGCCAGCAGCTTAGATACCTCGCCCCTACCGTACGAGCAGTACTTC. It translates to CASSLDTSPLPYEQYF.

CDR3 sequence (DNA): TGTGCCAGCAGCTTAGCGATCCCTGGCAGCTATGGCTACACCTTC. It encodes CASSLAIPGSYGYTF. The rearrangement joins TRBV7-9 to TRBJ1-2; D gene ambiguous. CDR1 and CDR2 from the germline V gene are SEHNR and FQNEAQ (reference sequence). Trimming shortened V by 0 bases and J by 4 bases, and 12 bases separated the two germline ends. The CDR3 runs 15 residues.

The genes are TRBV6-2 or TRBV6-3 and TRBJ2-7; TRBD1 might be the D (5 bases). CDR3 length: 14 residues. Deletions cut 0 bases from V and 5 bases from J, with 11 bases between. Germline CDR1 MNHEY, CDR2 SVGEGT. The CDR3 DNA sequence: TGTGCCAGCAGTTACTCCAGGGTTGGTAACGAGCAGTACTTC. This encodes CASSYSRVGNEQYF.

Here the CDR3 reads CSVRYGTGGTGELFF. In DNA form, the CDR3 reads TGCAGCGTACGGTATGGGACAGGGGGAACCGGGGAGCTGTTTTTT. The chain carries TRBV29-1 and TRBJ2-2; 11 bases agree with TRBD1. This CDR3 comprises 15 residues. CDR1 SQVTM and CDR2 ANQGSEA come from the germline V gene. Unmatched junction bases numbered 8, after V lost 6 bases and J lost 5 bases.

This clone was counted once. The chain recombines TRBV7-6 with TRBJ1-5; D is perhaps TRBD1 (5 bases). With 2 bases removed from V and 0 bases from J, the gap between germline ends came to 11 bases. Germline-derived CDR1 and CDR2 are SGHVS and FNYEAQ. The length of the CDR3 is 16 residues. CDR3 loop: CASSLLPGDSNQPQHF. For the CDR3, the DNA is TGTGCCAGCAGCTTACTCCCGGGGGATAGCAATCAGCCCCAGCATTTT.